This T cell receptor beta chain stems from a study of cytomegalovirus exposure and HLA in healthy donors. Overall study results and limits: In a later analysis, at a false discovery rate of 0.05, about 15,000 TCR beta sequences were associated with HLA alleles. Sequencing had likely introduced a cluster of highly shared sequence variants as an artifact.

Primers: 60 Vbeta forward and 13 Jbeta reverse. Under the authors' procedure: A follow-up analysis tallied about 80 million unique TCR beta chains, roughly 10 million shared. Profiled with immunoSEQ multiplex PCR; TCRdb holds only in-frame clones, not every one. V, J and clone size derive from that table, while D and trimming were established from the DNA sequence. The table has roughly 100,000 clones, more than 75% seen once; the top ten hold around 6.4%. In germline, CDR1 is ENHRY, CDR2 SYGVKD. The CDR3 is 15 residues long. V shed 4 bases and J 8 bases; nucleotides not matched to a gene: 9. This clone was detected only a few times. Its antigen is undetermined.

The rearrangement uses TRBV10-3 and TRBJ2-1, with 9 bases fitting TRBD1. Sequencing was carried out using PBMCs. The sequence was obtained from a woman aged 45-65 years in good health and CMV-seropositive. CDR3: CAISGVGQGIDEQFF. The DNA of the CDR3 is TGTGCCATCAGTGGAGTGGGACAGGGTATCGATGAGCAGTTCTTC.